The next 24 T cell receptor beta chains were all read from a single sample in a study of T cells in Graves' hyperthyroidism and ophthalmopathy (dated by TCRdb to 2018 to 2020). The library was produced with multiplex PCR. This sample was sequenced with an Illumina HiSeq 2000. TCR beta CDR3 regions were amplified from RNA transcripts. A first-round RT-PCR of the TCR CDR3 used the HTBI primer set with the Qiagen OneStep RT-PCR kit. Using fastp at Q25 and MiXCR, TCRdb reprocessed the public reads and kept productive beta chains. Under each unique CDR3 protein, matching rows form one entry showing the most common genes and DNA. The sample table holds about 290,000 distinct CDR3 sequences, of which roughly an eighth were seen once. Approximately 7.9% of the sample rests with the top ten. The sequenced material came from blood. These receptors originate from a woman aged 40 to 50 with Graves' hyperthyroidism.

This clonotype was counted ten times or more. The rearrangement uses TRBV5-1 and TRBJ2-7; D is unclear. Germline V CDR1 and CDR2: SGHRS, YFSETQ. Trimming shortened V by 0 bases and J by 5 bases, and 12 bases separated the two germline ends. This CDR3 spans 14 amino acids. The CDR3 reads CASSLAVGPHEQYF. In nucleotides, the CDR3 is TGCGCCAGCAGCTTGGCCGTCGGCCCCCACGAGCAGTACTTC.

This clonotype was counted many times. The rearrangement joins TRBV6-2 or TRBV6-3 to TRBJ1-5, with D hard to call. CDR1 and CDR2 (germline): MNHEY, SVGEGT. The CDR3 runs 14 residues. Trimming removed 3 bases at V and 0 bases at J, with 6 bases between. CDR3 in DNA: TGTGCCAGCAGTTATATGGGTAGCAATCAGCCCCAGCATTTT. Translated: CASSYMGSNQPQHF.

This clonotype was seen ten or more times. This chain connects TRBV7-9 to TRBJ2-7; 10 bases match TRBD1. V gave up 4 bases and J gave up 1 base; unmatched junction bases: 4. The CDR3 length is 15 residues. The V gene's germline CDR1 is SEHNR and CDR2 FQNEAQ (reference sequence). The CDR3 DNA sequence: TGTGCCAGCAGCTCCTTGGGACAGGGGTCCTACGAGCAGTACTTC. Translating gives CASSSLGQGSYEQYF.

The gene calls are TRBV6-6 and TRBJ2-1; D not resolved. Germline CDR1 reads MNHNY; CDR2 reads SVGAGI (reference sequence). V was cut by 1 base and J by 1 base, with 5 bases left in between. CDR3 size: 14 residues. For the CDR3, the DNA is TGTGCCAGCAGTTACTTAGGGTCCTACAATGAGCAGTTCTTC. This encodes CASSYLGSYNEQFF.

In this sample, this clonotype turned up a few times. CDR3: CAISGSRGGSTDTQYF. The CDR3 bases are TGTGCCATCAGTGGATCTAGGGGGGGGAGCACAGATACGCAGTATTTT. This chain uses TRBV10-3 with TRBJ2-3; D may be TRBD2 (7 bases). This CDR3 comprises 16 residues. The germline V gene encodes CDR1 ENHRY and CDR2 SYGVKD. Trimming removed 4 bases at V and 0 bases at J, with 14 bases between.

This clonotype came up many times. This sequence joins TRBV2 and TRBJ1-1, with a weak D call TRBD1 (6 bases). The CDR3 sequence is 14 residues long. Looked up from germline, CDR1 is SNHLY and CDR2 is FYNNEI. Trimming shortened V by 5 bases and J by 0 bases, and 10 bases separated the two germline ends. The CDR3 loop is CASSYTGMNTEAFF. DNA for the CDR3: TGTGCCAGCAGTTACACAGGGATGAACACTGAAGCTTTCTTT.

In its sample, this clonotype was seen many times. V usage is TRBV27 and J usage is TRBJ2-7; possible D gene TRBD1, 6 bases. The CDR3 extends over 17 amino acids. Deletions cut 6 bases from V and 6 bases from J, with 27 bases between. From germline, CDR1 is MNHEY and CDR2 SMNVEV (reference sequence). The CDR3 loop is CASSPGELRVRSIEQYF. In DNA, the CDR3 is TGTGCCAGCAGCCCAGGGGAACTCAGGGTACGGTCCATCGAGCAGTACTTC.

This clonotype turned up a few times. A clone one base away is much larger, so this may be a read error. This chain connects TRBV3-1 to TRBJ1-1; D not resolved. Germline values: CDR1 LGHDT, CDR2 YNNKEL (reference sequence). CDR3 length: 15 amino acids. The CDR3 nucleotides are TGTGCCAGCAGGCAAGTTCCAGCAGCTTACACTGAAGCTTTCTTT. Encoded protein: CASRQVPAAYTEAFF.

The V gene is TRBV6-4, the J gene TRBJ2-2; maybe TRBD2 (5 bases). Trimming left V 2 bases short and J 4 bases short, with 5 bases between. Germline CDR1 is MRHNA and CDR2 is SNTAGT. The CDR3 has 13 residues. The CDR3 region is CASSDGSTGELFF. CDR3 nucleotides: TGTGCCAGCAGTGACGGGAGCACCGGGGAGCTGTTTTTT.

This clonotype has just a few counts. The chain carries TRBV30 and TRBJ2-7, with 10 bases identical to TRBD1. With V trimmed by 5 bases and J by 6 bases, 4 bases remained unmatched. This CDR3 spans 12 amino acids. Germline V gene sequence: CDR1 GTSNPN, CDR2 SVGIG (reference sequence). The CDR3 sequence is CAWDRGPGEQYF. In DNA form, the CDR3 reads TGTGCCTGGGACAGGGGGCCTGGCGAGCAGTACTTC.

The chain joins TRBV20-1 to TRBJ2-2; 8 nucleotides match TRBD2. Germline CDR1 is DFQATT and CDR2 is SNEGSKA (reference sequence). There are 13 residues in the CDR3. The V and J ends lost 5 bases and 4 bases, in that order; junction bases with no gene match: 3. CDR3 protein: CSALSGSTGELFF. The CDR3 DNA follows: TGCAGTGCTCTAAGCGGGAGCACCGGGGAGCTGTTTTTT.

This clonotype was found many times. CDR3 DNA sequence: TGTGCCAGCGGGAGGGCCTACAATGAGCAGTTCTTC. This encodes CASGRAYNEQFF. V is TRBV28 and J is TRBJ2-1; 7 positions agree with TRBD2. CDR3 length: 12 residues. The V gene end was trimmed by 8 bases and the J gene end by 2 bases; junction bases not matched to a gene: 0. Germline V lookup: CDR1 MDHEN, CDR2 SYDVKM. Looking up the rest from reference TRBV28 and TRBJ2-1 gives the full variable domain: DVKVTQSSRYLVKRTGEKVFLECVQDMDHENMFWYRQDPGLGLRLIYFSYDVKMKEKGDIPEGYSVSREKKERFSLILESASTNQTSMYLCASGRAYNEQFFGPGTRLTVL.

Only a few counts were recorded for this clonotype. The chain has TRBV10-3 and TRBJ1-1, with D perhaps TRBD1 (6 bases). The CDR3 loop spans 14 amino acids. CDR1 is ENHRY and CDR2 is SYGVKD in the germline V gene. V dropped 10 bases and J dropped 1 base, with 16 bases sitting between them. The CDR3 DNA sequence: TGTGCCACCTTCCCCGGACAGAAGAACACTGAAGCTTTCTTT. Its protein product is CATFPGQKNTEAFF.

In its sample, this clonotype was seen many times. This chain joins TRBV6-2 or TRBV6-3 and TRBJ1-2; D is ambiguous. V was pared by 6 bases and J by 7 bases, with 6 bases between. The germline CDR1 and CDR2 sequences are MNHEY and SVGEGT. The CDR3 is 10 residues long. The CDR3 DNA follows: TGTGCCAGCAGATCGGGTGGCTACACCTTC. As protein: CASRSGGYTF.

This clonotype appeared many times. CDR3 in amino acids: CASSQTSGAYEQYF. In DNA, the CDR3 is TGTGCCAGCAGCCAAACTAGCGGCGCCTACGAGCAGTACTTC. The V gene is TRBV3-1, the J gene TRBJ2-7, with TRBD2 matching over 8 bases. CDR1 is LGHDT and CDR2 is YNNKEL in the germline V gene (reference sequence). The CDR3 sequence is 14 residues long. Trimming cost V 2 bases and J 2 bases; bases outside gene matches: 2.

This clonotype was recorded at least ten times. V usage is TRBV12-3 or TRBV12-4 and J usage is TRBJ1-2, with D tentatively TRBD1 (6 bases). Deletions cut 5 bases from V and 6 bases from J, with 13 bases between. The CDR3 consists of 13 residues. In nucleotides, the CDR3 is TGTGCCAGCAGTCGTCGGGGGGGCCATGGCTACACCTTC. Protein sequence: CASSRRGGHGYTF.

This clonotype appeared many times. J is TRBJ2-2 and V is TRBV28; D may match TRBD1 or TRBD2 (5 bases each). The CDR3 runs to 13 residues. V lost 6 bases, J lost 6 bases, and 11 bases lay in between. Per germline, CDR1 MDHEN and CDR2 SYDVKM. CDR3 residues: CASRAGTPGELFF. CDR3 nucleotides: TGTGCCAGCAGGGCCGGGACCCCCGGGGAGCTGTTTTTT.

The sample holds many counts of this clonotype. The chain links TRBV14 to TRBJ1-3; D remains ambiguous. CDR1 and CDR2 (germline): SGHDN, FVKESK. V dropped 4 bases and J dropped 2 bases, with 6 bases sitting between them. The CDR3 covers 13 residues. The CDR3, as DNA: TGTGCCAGCAGCCTCATGACTGGAAACACCATATATTTT. Translating gives CASSLMTGNTIYF.

This clonotype was observed a few times. The chain joins TRBV28 to TRBJ2-6, with D possibly TRBD1 on 6 matching bases. This CDR3 comprises 19 residues. The ends were cut back, 2 bases at V and 2 bases at J, with 19 bases in the middle. Looked up from germline, CDR1 is MDHEN and CDR2 is SYDVKM. This chain's CDR3 is CASSLRGWTVKTGANVLTF. CDR3 DNA sequence: TGTGCCAGCAGTTTAAGGGGCTGGACAGTAAAAACTGGGGCCAACGTCCTGACTTTC. The full variable domain, with the rest looked up from reference TRBV28 and TRBJ2-6, is DVKVTQSSRYLVKRTGEKVFLECVQDMDHENMFWYRQDPGLGLRLIYFSYDVKMKEKGDIPEGYSVSREKKERFSLILESASTNQTSMYLCASSLRGWTVKTGANVLTFGAGSRLTVL.

There are many counts of this clonotype. This chain links TRBV27 with TRBJ2-3; D is unclear. Germline V gene data show CDR1 as MNHEY and CDR2 as SMNVEV (reference sequence). This CDR3 comprises 13 residues. The ends were cut back, 1 base at V and 6 bases at J, with 8 bases in the middle. Written as DNA, the CDR3 is TGTGCCAGCAGTTTATACGGGTTCGATACGCAGTATTTT. The encoded protein is CASSLYGFDTQYF.

This clonotype came up many times. J is TRBJ1-4 and V is TRBV5-6; the D gene is possibly TRBD1 (5 bases). The CDR3 covers 15 residues. Trimming shortened V by 2 bases and J by 7 bases, and 15 bases separated the two germline ends. Germline V gene lookup returns CDR1 SGHDT and CDR2 YYEEEE. This CDR3 is CASSFRDGKSEKLFF. DNA of the CDR3: TGTGCCAGCAGCTTCCGGGACGGCAAGAGTGAAAAACTGTTTTTT.

In this sample, this clonotype turned up many times. The rearrangement links TRBV6-1 to TRBJ1-6; maybe TRBD1 (5 bases). Deletions cut 8 bases from V and 13 bases from J, with 18 bases between. Germline V lookup: CDR1 MNHNS, CDR2 SASEGT. This CDR3 is built from 13 residues. CDR3: CASVGEPGIPLHF. The CDR3 coding sequence is TGTGCCAGCGTGGGGGAGCCAGGAATTCCCCTCCACTTT.

There are many counts of this clonotype. The rearrangement links TRBV12-3 or TRBV12-4 to TRBJ2-2, with 11 bases that match TRBD2. Trimming at V came to 6 bases and at J to 6 bases, leaving 6 bases not matched to a gene. The CDR3 runs 15 residues. CDR3 in amino acids: CASSNSGRAAGELFF. In DNA form, the CDR3 reads TGTGCCAGCAGCAATAGCGGGAGGGCCGCCGGGGAGCTGTTTTTT.

This clonotype was recorded many times. V usage is TRBV2 and J usage is TRBJ2-3, with D tentatively TRBD1 (5 bases). Trimming shortened V by 2 bases and J by 0 bases, and 9 bases separated the two germline ends. The CDR3 spans 15 residues. Germline CDR1 SNHLY, CDR2 FYNNEI. The DNA for the CDR3 is TGTGCCAGCAGTGAAAAGACAGACAGCACAGATACGCAGTATTTT. Protein: CASSEKTDSTDTQYF.